This TCR beta chain emerged from a study of T-cell memory formation after mild COVID-19. Study-level information: The TCR clusters were mostly specific to one donor.

CDR3 length equals 17 residues. From germline, CDR1 is SGHAT and CDR2 FQNNGV. V lost 6 bases and J 9 bases, leaving 27 bases between the germline ends. Regarding this clonotype: Its specificity is unknown.

Study findings and constraints: Within pre-infection memory, some responding clones were found, suggesting cross-reactive memory joined.

TCRdb called the 5' RACE reads again in MiXCR, with one record for every CDR3 protein. The sample records roughly 370,000 distinct CDR3 sequences, about 17% being singletons. The sample consisted of PBMCs or a T cell subset sorted from them (not recorded which). V usage is TRBV11-2 and J usage is TRBJ2-1; D unclear. This clonotype was sampled from a man aged 18 to 30 who had mild COVID-19 (a few samples of this study predate the infection). Cell type and time point are not known. The CDR3 is CASRLHPRNLGWREQFF. For the CDR3, the DNA is TGTGCCAGCAGGCTTCACCCGAGGAATTTGGGTTGGCGTGAGCAGTTCTTC.